This T cell receptor beta chain emerged from a study of shared clonotypes between healthy human individuals. Terminally differentiated effector memory CD45RA+ cells were excluded from the naive CD8 cells, which were CD45RO-negative and positively selected for CCR7. Some clones are missing from TCRdb's copy, which holds only in-frame ones; the method was immunoSEQ multiplex PCR. The sample includes about 2,100,000 clones, more than 85% seen only once; the top ten take roughly 1.8%. Concerning this clone: This sample also contains other DNA sequences that code for the same CDR3.

Input material: naive CD8+ T cells from PBMCs. This clonotype originated in a young man in good health. Some clones in this sample may be carry-over from other donors' samples.

As DNA, the CDR3 is TGTGCCAGCTCACCAACAGGGGTGAACACTGAAGCTTTCTTT. It specifies CASSPTGVNTEAFF. This sequence joins TRBV18 and TRBJ1-1, with 7 bases lining up with TRBD1. The V gene end was trimmed by 2 bases and the J gene end by 0 bases; junction bases not matched to a gene: 0. The CDR3 spans 14 residues. Germline loops: CDR1 KGHSH, CDR2 LQKENI.